This is a list of T cell receptor beta chains from one sample in a study of CD8+CD57+ T cells in acquired aplastic anemia. TCRdb re-called the reads through MiXCR, storing one row per CDR3 protein. Among hundreds of thousands of distinct CDR3 sequences listed, approximately 79% were seen once. The sequenced sample was sorted CD4+, CD8+, or CD8+CD57+ T cells (not recorded which) from PBMCs. The receptors originated from a human donor with aplastic anemia. CDR3s include the opening cysteine and the closing phenylalanine or tryptophan.

TRBV2 | CALRRQPYNLPLHF
TRBV2 | CASRGGGGGGHTF
TRBV7-8 | CASSLTGCHETHHF
TRBV5-6 | CASSQTGSDTRYF
TRBV7-8 | CASSLGGGGYTQHLHF
TRBV20-1 | CSAREGDSYGYTF
TRBV9 | CASSGRDVEGAVDF
TRBV25-1 | CASSQATGGNYGYTF
TRBV20-1 | CSAREGAGELFF
TRBV7-8 | CASSLHPESTELSF
TRBV19 | CASSGRSQGEYGYTF
TRBV9 | CASSLAGSCEDKLLTF
TRBV25-1 | CASSQSPGEPMNEKLFF
TRBV14 | CASSEVGGPETQYF
TRBV10-3 | CAISESSGDNEKLFF
TRBV7-9 | CASRAGSEETQYF
TRBV7-8 | CASSLMTVTNTEAFF
TRBV7-8 | CASSLDACGNEQFF
TRBV19 | CASSTRRSRSYNSPLHF
TRBV15 | CATSRDAGTGPLYGYTF
TRBV7-8 | CASSFAGGAESEYF
TRBV11-2 | CASSSRRTGGGTGELFF
TRBV9 | CASSLAGSSNQHHF
TRBV5-5 | CASSLPKGTGMDTQYF
TRBV7-9 | CAGSWGEGNYNSPLHF
TRBV9 | CASSLAGSPHTQDF
TRBV9 | CASSPSAGIRDTEYF
TRBV20-1 | CSVRDRDKGGWETQYF
TRBV7-9 | CASRGGYTEAFFAEAFF
TRBV7-2 | CASSLAGGQGTPLHF
TRBV7-6 | CASSLTPRGTHNLELFF
TRBV7-2 | CASSLAGGPQTTQYF
TRBV7-9 | CAGQGAREPEYFGF
TRBV11-2 | CASSLSWTTSGANVLTF
TRBV15 | CATSRGRTSGNVYIQYF
TRBV9 | CASSAHAGTSGSRNYNEQFF
TRBV20-1 | CSARGDSPLHF